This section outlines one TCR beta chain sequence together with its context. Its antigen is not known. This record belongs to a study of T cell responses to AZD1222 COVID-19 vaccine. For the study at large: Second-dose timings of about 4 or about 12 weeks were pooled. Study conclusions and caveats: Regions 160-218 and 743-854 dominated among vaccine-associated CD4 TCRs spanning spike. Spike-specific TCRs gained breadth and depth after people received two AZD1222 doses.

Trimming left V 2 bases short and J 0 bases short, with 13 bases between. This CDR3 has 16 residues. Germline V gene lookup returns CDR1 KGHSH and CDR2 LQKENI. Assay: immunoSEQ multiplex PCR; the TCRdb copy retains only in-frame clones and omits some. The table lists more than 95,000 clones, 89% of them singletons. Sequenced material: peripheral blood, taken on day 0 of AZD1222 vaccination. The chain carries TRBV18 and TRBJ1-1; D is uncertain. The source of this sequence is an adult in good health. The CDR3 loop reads CASSPVPNSLNTEAFF. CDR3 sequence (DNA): TGTGCCAGCTCACCAGTACCGAATTCACTGAACACTGAAGCTTTCTTT. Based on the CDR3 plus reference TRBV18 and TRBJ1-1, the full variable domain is NAGVMQNPRHLVRRRGQEARLRCSPMKGHSHVYWYRQLPEEGLKFMVYLQKENIIDESGMPKERFSAEFPKEGPSILRIQQVVRGDSAAYFCASSPVPNSLNTEAFFGQGTRLTVV.